The TCR beta chain under discussion was sequenced for a study of T cells in Graves' hyperthyroidism and ophthalmopathy (dated by TCRdb to between 2018 and 2020). Regarding the study in general: Peripheral blood samples were taken at initial diagnosis, before any treatment was given. A discovery cohort of around 98 patients, 43 with Graves' ophthalmopathy and about 58 with stable Graves' hyperthyroidism, was used to find distinguishing TCR V-J signatures. Prospective prediction of ophthalmopathy was tested in an independent validation cohort of fewer than 20 hyperthyroidism patients and 17 patients who later progressed to ophthalmopathy. The approximately 90 discovery patients were divided at random into training and test sets in a 7:3 ratio. In roughly six Graves' hyperthyroidism patients, the study also compared T-cell repertoires from thyroid tissue with T-cell repertoires from blood. After blood sampling, hyperthyroidism patients were treated with methimazole at a starting dose of 30 mg daily, and ophthalmopathy patients were treated with high-dose intravenous methylprednisolone. The paper describes TCR Vbeta CDR3 sequencing of more than 120 peripheral blood samples, made up of roughly 40 ophthalmopathy patients, roughly 72 hyperthyroidism patients and 17 progressor patients.

As regards this clonotype: Its antigen target is currently unknown. No base-level quality is on record; no much larger clone is a single base apart.

Study-level results and caveats: Most expanded thyroid clonotypes (frequency above 0.001) were also detected in blood, suggesting blood repertoires may reflect thyroid immune responses. Sample size was not statistically predetermined, and investigators were not blinded to group allocation. During validation, the model predicted progression to ophthalmopathy a median of approximately 6 months ahead of onset, with just under 71% sensitivity and 72% to 80% specificity. Ophthalmopathy was separated from stable hyperthyroidism by a 13 V-J signature model, with around 90% sensitivity and 81% to 83% specificity obtained in cross-validation and 80%/75% obtained in testing.

TCR beta CDR3 regions were amplified from RNA transcripts. The TCR CDR3 was subjected to a first round of RT-PCR using the HTBI primer set and the Qiagen OneStep RT-PCR kit. Libraries were constructed in a second round of multiplex PCR, after which size selection and purification were performed. The libraries were sequenced on an Illumina HiSeq2000 using paired-end 100 bp reads. Per the source publication's procedure: SOAPnuke was used to process the raw data, removing reads that contained adapters or uncalled bases, had a mean Phred below 15, or lacked an exact match to the constant primer or identifier. High-quality paired reads were merged using COPE v1.2.5, and each unique nucleotide sequence was defined as a clonotype. Clonotypes were aligned to IMGT TRBV, TRBD and TRBJ reference segments using MiTCR v1.1. Analysis was restricted to V-J combinations with a frequency above 0.0001, which covered roughly 99% of repertoires. A TCS score was defined as the ratio of F50 (clonal expansion) to E x V (chaos), with BLOSUM62-based TCRdist applied between CDR3 peptides within each V-J. Welch's t-statistics and random forest reduced approximately 520 V-J features to 13, which were used in a naive Bayes classifier (R e1071). TCRdb reworked the public reads: Q25 trimming with fastp, MiXCR clone assembly, productive beta chains retained. Identical CDR3 protein sequences are pooled into one entry, listed with their most common genes and DNA. In this record, the V and J calls reflect TCRdb's handling and not the investigators' own analysis. In this sample the table shows under 300,000 distinct CDR3 sequences, about an eighth of which occur a single time. Clones ranked in the top ten supply more than 7.5% of the sample.

Hyperthyroidism patients were aged 18 to 65 years and newly diagnosed, with disease duration of less than 2 months. Patients with uncontrolled infections, other autoimmune diseases, pregnancy or lactation were excluded. Clinical symptoms, serum thyroxine and TRAb, thyroid ultrasound, and orbital computed tomography formed the basis for the diagnoses. For progressor patients, blood was drawn at the first diagnosis of hyperthyroidism, before any ophthalmopathy symptoms had appeared. PBMCs were separated from roughly 9.3 ml of fresh peripheral blood using Ficoll-Paque density gradient centrifugation. Patients classed as progressors first received a Graves' hyperthyroidism diagnosis and then went on to develop ophthalmopathy during follow-up. Total RNA was extracted with Trizol reagent, and quality was checked on an Agilent 2100 Bioanalyzer. After removal of 7 bases from V and 4 bases from J, the junction retains 4 bases not matched to a gene. The germline V gene (reference sequence) gives CDR1 as DFQATT and CDR2 as SNEGSKA. The CDR3 numbers 12 residues from cysteine through phenylalanine. Only CDR3 DNA remains: 36 bases, in frame from the first base.

The origin of this receptor is a woman in her twenties or thirties with Graves' hyperthyroidism that later progressed to Graves' ophthalmopathy. The chain is made from TRBV20-1 and TRBJ1-2; a stretch of 9 junction bases matches TRBD1. The material sequenced was blood. The CDR3 protein sequence reads: CSGTGGRYGYTF. DNA sequence: TGCAGTGGAACAGGGGGCCGCTATGGCTACACCTTC.